These 9 T cell receptor beta chains came from one sample sequenced in a study of T cells in Graves' hyperthyroidism and ophthalmopathy. Researchers amplified the TCR beta CDR3 regions from RNA transcripts. When the TCR CDR3 underwent first-round RT-PCR, the HTBI primer set was used. A single record per CDR3 protein comes from TCRdb applying MiXCR to the multiplex PCR reads. The sample lists about 360,000 distinct CDR3 sequences; around 13% were seen once. Sequencing was done on a sample of blood. The source of these receptors is a woman between 18 and 29 years old with Graves' hyperthyroidism.

This clonotype has ten or more counts. CDR3 protein: CSARDPGGAEAFF. CDR3 nucleotide sequence: TGCAGTGCTAGAGATCCAGGGGGCGCTGAAGCTTTCTTT. This sequence joins TRBV20-1 and TRBJ1-1; TRBD1 aligns across 8 bases. CDR3 length: 13 residues. V was pared by 0 bases and J by 6 bases, with 3 bases of the junction left unmatched. Germline V gene lookup returns CDR1 DFQATT and CDR2 SNEGSKA (reference sequence).

This clonotype was seen at least ten times. CDR3 sequence: CASCYNSPLHF. As DNA, the CDR3 is TGTGCCAGCTGTTATAATTCACCCCTCCACTTT. The chain uses TRBV27 and TRBJ1-6; D not certain. This CDR3 contains 11 residues. V was trimmed by 8 bases and J by 4 bases, leaving 3 bases between them. Germline CDR1 MNHEY, CDR2 SMNVEV (reference sequence).

The rearrangement joins TRBV11-2 to TRBJ2-7; possibly TRBD1 for D (6 bases). The CDR3 is made up of 15 amino acids. V was trimmed by 3 bases and J by 6 bases, leaving 18 bases between them. CDR1 SGHAT and CDR2 FQNNGV come from the germline V gene. CDR3 loop: CASSFYQGSPSEQYF. The CDR3 DNA is TGTGCCAGCAGCTTCTACCAGGGGAGTCCGTCCGAGCAGTACTTC.

This clonotype was recorded a few times. The chain has TRBV4-2 and TRBJ2-5; a weak D match, TRBD1 (6 bases). V was shortened by 0 bases and J by 4 bases, with 21 bases between the two germline ends. The CDR3 runs 18 residues. Looked up from germline, CDR1 is LGHNA and CDR2 is YNFKEQ. The CDR3 loop reads CASSQDGVLTGHVETQYF. CDR3 nucleotide sequence: TGTGCCAGCAGCCAAGACGGCGTTCTAACAGGGCATGTAGAGACCCAGTACTTC.

This clonotype came up a few times. The rearrangement links TRBV6-1 to TRBJ2-2; the D gene is possibly TRBD1 (6 bases). Looked up from germline, CDR1 is MNHNS and CDR2 is SASEGT. V gave up 7 bases and J gave up 0 bases, with 12 bases separating them. The CDR3 consists of 15 residues. Here the CDR3 reads CASKTGSANTGELFF. The CDR3 nucleotides read TGTGCCAGCAAGACAGGTAGCGCGAACACCGGGGAGCTGTTTTTT.

In this sample, this clonotype turned up many times. The CDR3 nucleotides read TGTGCCAGCAGCGGACCACAGGGGGGGGAAGCTTTCTTT. It encodes CASSGPQGGEAFF. The gene calls are TRBV7-8 and TRBJ1-1; TRBD1 agrees at 8 bases. With 5 bases clipped from V and 8 bases from J, the junction kept 7 bases outside the gene matches. This CDR3 comprises 13 residues. Germline V gene sequence: CDR1 SGHVS, CDR2 FQNEAQ.

V usage is TRBV28 and J usage is TRBJ2-6; TRBD1 matches 7 bases. J gave up 0 bases and V 4 bases, and 6 bases lay outside the gene matches. Germline-derived CDR1 and CDR2 are MDHEN and SYDVKM. The CDR3 covers 17 residues. The CDR3 protein is CASSSPTGASGANVLTF. Here the CDR3 DNA reads TGTGCCAGCAGTTCTCCAACAGGGGCCTCTGGGGCCAACGTCCTGACTTTC. The full variable domain, rest sourced from reference TRBV28 and TRBJ2-6, is DVKVTQSSRYLVKRTGEKVFLECVQDMDHENMFWYRQDPGLGLRLIYFSYDVKMKEKGDIPEGYSVSREKKERFSLILESASTNQTSMYLCASSSPTGASGANVLTFGAGSRLTVL.

Notes on this clonotype: A read error may explain this, as a much larger clone is one base away. The rearrangement links TRBV7-9 to TRBJ2-7; D unclear. CDR3 length: 13 residues. Germline V gives CDR1 SEHNR, CDR2 FQNEAQ (reference sequence). V was shortened by 4 bases and J by 7 bases, with 14 bases between the two germline ends. The CDR3 here is CASSSWEIGEQYF. CDR3 in DNA: TGTGCCAGCAGCTCGTGGGAAATCGGAGAGCAGTACTTC.

This clonotype has ten or more counts. The chain couples TRBV6-1 to TRBJ1-5; the D is unclear. The germline CDR1 and CDR2 sequences are MNHNS and SASEGT. V was shortened by 5 bases and J by 4 bases, with 12 bases between the two germline ends. The CDR3 contains 14 residues. CDR3 in amino acids: CASSPGRANQPQHF. The CDR3 DNA is TGTGCCAGCAGTCCCGGACGGGCAAATCAGCCCCAGCATTTT.